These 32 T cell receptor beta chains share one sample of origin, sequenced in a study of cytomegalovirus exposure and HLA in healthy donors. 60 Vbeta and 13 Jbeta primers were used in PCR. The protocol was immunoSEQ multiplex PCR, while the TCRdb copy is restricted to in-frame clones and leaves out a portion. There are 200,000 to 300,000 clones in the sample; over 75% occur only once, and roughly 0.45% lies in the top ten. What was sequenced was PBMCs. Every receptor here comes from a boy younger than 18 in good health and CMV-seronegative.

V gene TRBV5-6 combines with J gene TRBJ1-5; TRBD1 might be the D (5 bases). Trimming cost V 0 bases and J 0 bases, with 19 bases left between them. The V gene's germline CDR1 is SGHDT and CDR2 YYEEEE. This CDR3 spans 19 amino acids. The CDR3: CASSLAGTGSRYSNQPQHF. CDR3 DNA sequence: TGTGCCAGCAGCTTGGCCGGAACAGGCTCTCGGTATAGCAATCAGCCCCAGCATTTT.

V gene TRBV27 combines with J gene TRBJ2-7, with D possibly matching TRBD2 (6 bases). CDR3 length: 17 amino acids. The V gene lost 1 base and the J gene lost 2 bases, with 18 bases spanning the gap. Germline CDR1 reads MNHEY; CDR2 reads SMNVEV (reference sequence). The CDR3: CASSLWGGRQWAYEQYF. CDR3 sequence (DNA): TGTGCCAGCAGTTTATGGGGTGGGAGGCAGTGGGCCTACGAGCAGTACTTC.

CDR3 nucleotide sequence: TGTGCCAGCCGAGGGGGAGAGGTTGAAAAACTGTTTTTT. Its protein is CASRGGEVEKLFF. The genes are TRBV2 and TRBJ1-4, with a weak D call TRBD1 (6 bases). The CDR3 is made up of 13 amino acids. Germline CDR1 reads SNHLY; CDR2 reads FYNNEI. Trimming took off 8 bases at V and 7 bases at J, with 14 bases between the two ends.

CDR3 sequence: CASSQLAGGPHEQFF. The DNA for the CDR3 is TGCGCCAGCAGCCAACTAGCGGGAGGGCCCCATGAGCAGTTCTTC. The V call is TRBV5-1, the J call TRBJ2-1, with 13 bases aligning to TRBD2. The V segment lost 4 bases and the J segment 8 bases; nucleotides outside the gene matches: 6. Germline-derived CDR1 and CDR2 are SGHRS and YFSETQ. CDR3 size: 15 residues.

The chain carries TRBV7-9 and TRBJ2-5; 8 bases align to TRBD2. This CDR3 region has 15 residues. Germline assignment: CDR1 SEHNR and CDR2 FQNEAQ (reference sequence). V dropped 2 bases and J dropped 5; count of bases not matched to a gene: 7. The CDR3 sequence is CASSLSSAGVETQYF. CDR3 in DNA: TGTGCCAGCAGCTTATCCTCAGCGGGAGTTGAGACCCAGTACTTC.

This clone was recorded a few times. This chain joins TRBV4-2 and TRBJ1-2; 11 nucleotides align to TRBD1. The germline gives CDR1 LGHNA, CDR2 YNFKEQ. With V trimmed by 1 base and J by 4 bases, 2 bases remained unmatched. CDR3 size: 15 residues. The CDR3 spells CASSQGTGGGYGYTF. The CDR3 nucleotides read TGTGCCAGCAGCCAAGGGACAGGGGGCGGCTATGGCTACACCTTC.

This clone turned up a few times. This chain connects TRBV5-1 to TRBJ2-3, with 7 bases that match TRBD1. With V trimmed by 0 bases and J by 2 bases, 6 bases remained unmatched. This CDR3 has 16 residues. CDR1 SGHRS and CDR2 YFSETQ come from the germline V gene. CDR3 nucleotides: TGCGCCAGCAGCTTGGGAGGACAGGTGGACACAGATACGCAGTATTTT. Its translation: CASSLGGQVDTDTQYF.

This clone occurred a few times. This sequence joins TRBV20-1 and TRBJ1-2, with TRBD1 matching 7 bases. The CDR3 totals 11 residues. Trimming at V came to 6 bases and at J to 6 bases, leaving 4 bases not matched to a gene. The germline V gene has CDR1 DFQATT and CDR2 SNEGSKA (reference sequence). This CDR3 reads CSALGQDGYTF. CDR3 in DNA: TGCAGTGCCCTCGGACAGGATGGCTACACCTTC.

Here the CDR3 reads CASSGQGGAYNEQFF. CDR3 nucleotides: TGTGCCAGCAGTGGACAGGGCGGGGCCTACAATGAGCAGTTCTTC. The chain couples TRBV2 to TRBJ2-1; TRBD1 is a possible D gene (7 bases). CDR1 SNHLY and CDR2 FYNNEI come from the germline V gene. This CDR3 comprises 15 residues. V lost 4 bases and J 2 bases, leaving 12 bases between the germline ends. Supplemented by reference TRBV2 and TRBJ2-1, the full variable domain reads EPEVTQTPSHQVTQMGQEVILRCVPISNHLYFYWYRQILGQKVEFLVSFYNNEISEKSEIFDDQFSVERPDGSNFTLKIRSTKLEDSAMYFCASSGQGGAYNEQFFGPGTRLTVL.

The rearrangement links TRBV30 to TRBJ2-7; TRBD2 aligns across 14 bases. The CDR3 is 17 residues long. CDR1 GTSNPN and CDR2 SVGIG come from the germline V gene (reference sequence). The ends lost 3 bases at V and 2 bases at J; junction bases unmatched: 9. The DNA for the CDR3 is TGTGCCTGGAGCCCGGGACTAGCGGGAGATTGGACCTACGAGCAGTACTTC. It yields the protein CAWSPGLAGDWTYEQYF.

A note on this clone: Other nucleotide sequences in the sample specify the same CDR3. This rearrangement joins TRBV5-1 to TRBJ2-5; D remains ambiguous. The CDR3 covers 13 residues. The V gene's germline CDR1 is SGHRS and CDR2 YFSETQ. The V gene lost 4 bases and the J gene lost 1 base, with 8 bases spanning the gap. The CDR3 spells CASSRSFQETQYF. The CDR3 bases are TGCGCCAGCAGCCGGAGTTTCCAAGAGACCCAGTACTTC.

The CDR3 loop is CASSLPGDTEAFF. In nucleotides, the CDR3 is TGCGCCAGCAGCTTGCCGGGGGACACTGAAGCTTTCTTT. V is TRBV5-1 and J is TRBJ1-1, with D perhaps matching TRBD1 (5 bases). The germline V gene has CDR1 SGHRS and CDR2 YFSETQ. V shed 1 base and J shed 3 bases, with 7 bases lying between them. This CDR3 spans 13 amino acids.

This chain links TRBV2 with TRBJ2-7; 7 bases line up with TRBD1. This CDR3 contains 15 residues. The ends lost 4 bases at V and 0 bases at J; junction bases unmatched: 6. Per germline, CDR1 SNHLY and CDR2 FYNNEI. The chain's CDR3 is CASSGRGQRSYEQYF. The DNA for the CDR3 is TGTGCCAGCAGTGGCCGGGGACAGCGCTCCTACGAGCAGTACTTC.

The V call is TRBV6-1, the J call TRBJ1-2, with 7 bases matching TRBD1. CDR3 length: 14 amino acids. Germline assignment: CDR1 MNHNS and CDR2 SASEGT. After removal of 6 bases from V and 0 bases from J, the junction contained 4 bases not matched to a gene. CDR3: CASRVTGPNYGYTF. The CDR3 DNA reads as TGTGCCAGCAGGGTGACAGGGCCTAACTATGGCTACACCTTC.

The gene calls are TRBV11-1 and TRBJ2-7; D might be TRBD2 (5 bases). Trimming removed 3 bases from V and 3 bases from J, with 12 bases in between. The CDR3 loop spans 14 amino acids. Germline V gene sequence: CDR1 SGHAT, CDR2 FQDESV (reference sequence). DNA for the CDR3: TGTGCCAGCAGCTTGCCTAGCAGGAGCTACGAGCAGTACTTC. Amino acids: CASSLPSRSYEQYF.

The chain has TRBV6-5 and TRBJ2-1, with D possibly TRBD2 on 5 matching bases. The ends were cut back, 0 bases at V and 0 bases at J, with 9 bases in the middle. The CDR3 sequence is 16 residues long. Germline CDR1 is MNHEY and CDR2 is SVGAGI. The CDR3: CASSYSVGSSYNEQFF. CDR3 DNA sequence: TGTGCCAGCAGTTACTCGGTAGGGAGCTCCTACAATGAGCAGTTCTTC.

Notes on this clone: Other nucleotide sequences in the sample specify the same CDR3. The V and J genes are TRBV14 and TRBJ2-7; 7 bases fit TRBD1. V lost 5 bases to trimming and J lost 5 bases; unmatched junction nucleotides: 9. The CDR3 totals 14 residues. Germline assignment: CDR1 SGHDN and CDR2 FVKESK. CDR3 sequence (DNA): TGTGCCAGCAGCGAACAGGGGCTGCTGGACGAGCAGTACTTC. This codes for CASSEQGLLDEQYF.

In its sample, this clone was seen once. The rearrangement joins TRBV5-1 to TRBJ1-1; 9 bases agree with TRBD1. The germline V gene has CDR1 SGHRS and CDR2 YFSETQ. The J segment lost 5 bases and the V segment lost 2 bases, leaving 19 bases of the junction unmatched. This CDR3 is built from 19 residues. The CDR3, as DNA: TGCGCCAGCAGCTTAGGCGTTCGGTCGAACAGGGGGCGCGGGACTGAAGCTTTCTTT. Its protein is CASSLGVRSNRGRGTEAFF.

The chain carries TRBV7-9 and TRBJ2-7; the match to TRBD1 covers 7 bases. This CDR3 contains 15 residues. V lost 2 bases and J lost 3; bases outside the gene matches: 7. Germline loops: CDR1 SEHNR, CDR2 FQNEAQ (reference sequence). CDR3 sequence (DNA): TGTGCCAGCAGCTTAACCGCAACAGGGGTCTACGAGCAGTACTTC. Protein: CASSLTATGVYEQYF. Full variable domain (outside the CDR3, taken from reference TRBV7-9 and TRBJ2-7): DTGVSQNPRHKITKRGQNVTFRCDPISEHNRLYWYRQTLGQGPEFLTYFQNEAQLEKSRLLSDRFSAERPKGSFSTLEIQRTEQGDSAMYLCASSLTATGVYEQYFGPGTRLTVT.

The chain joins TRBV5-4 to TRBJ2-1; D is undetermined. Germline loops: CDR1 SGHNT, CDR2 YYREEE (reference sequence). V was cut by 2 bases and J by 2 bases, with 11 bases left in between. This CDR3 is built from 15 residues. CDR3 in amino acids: CASSFSQHPYNEQFF. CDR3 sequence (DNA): TGTGCCAGCAGCTTTTCACAGCATCCCTACAATGAGCAGTTCTTC.

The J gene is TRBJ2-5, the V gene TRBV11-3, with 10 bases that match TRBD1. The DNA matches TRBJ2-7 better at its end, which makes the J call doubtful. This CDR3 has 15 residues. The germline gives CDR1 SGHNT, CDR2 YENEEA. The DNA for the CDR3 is TGTGCCAGCAGCCCTCGGACAGGGGGTCTAGGCGAGCAGTACTTC. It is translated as CASSPRTGGLGEQYF.

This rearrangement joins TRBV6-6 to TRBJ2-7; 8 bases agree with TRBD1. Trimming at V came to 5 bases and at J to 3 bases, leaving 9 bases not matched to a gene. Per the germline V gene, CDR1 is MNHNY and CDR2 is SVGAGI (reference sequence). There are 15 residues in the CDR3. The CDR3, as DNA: TGTGCCAGCAGTCCCCCTGGACAGGGCCGCTACGAGCAGTACTTC. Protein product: CASSPPGQGRYEQYF.

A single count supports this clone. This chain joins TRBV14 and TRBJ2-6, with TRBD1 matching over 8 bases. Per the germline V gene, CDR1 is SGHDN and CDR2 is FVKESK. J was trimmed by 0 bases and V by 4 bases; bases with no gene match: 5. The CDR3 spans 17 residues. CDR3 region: CASSPYQGASGANVLTF. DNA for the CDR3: TGTGCCAGCAGCCCATACCAGGGGGCCTCTGGGGCCAACGTCCTGACTTTC.

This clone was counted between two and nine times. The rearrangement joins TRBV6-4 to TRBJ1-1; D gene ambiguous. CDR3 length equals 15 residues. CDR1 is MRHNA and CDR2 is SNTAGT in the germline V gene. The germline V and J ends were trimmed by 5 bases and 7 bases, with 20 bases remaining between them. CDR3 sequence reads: CASSNNWSGRGEAFF. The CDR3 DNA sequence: TGTGCCAGCAGTAACAACTGGTCCGGACGGGGTGAAGCTTTCTTT.

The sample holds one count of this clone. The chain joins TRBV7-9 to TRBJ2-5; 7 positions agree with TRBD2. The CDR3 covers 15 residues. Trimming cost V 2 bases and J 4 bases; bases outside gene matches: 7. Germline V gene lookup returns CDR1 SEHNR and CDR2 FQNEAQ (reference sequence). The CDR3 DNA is TGTGCCAGCAGCTTATGGGCGGGAGTGGGAGAGACCCAGTACTTC. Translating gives CASSLWAGVGETQYF. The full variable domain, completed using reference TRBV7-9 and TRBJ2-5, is DTGVSQNPRHKITKRGQNVTFRCDPISEHNRLYWYRQTLGQGPEFLTYFQNEAQLEKSRLLSDRFSAERPKGSFSTLEIQRTEQGDSAMYLCASSLWAGVGETQYFGPGTRLLVL.

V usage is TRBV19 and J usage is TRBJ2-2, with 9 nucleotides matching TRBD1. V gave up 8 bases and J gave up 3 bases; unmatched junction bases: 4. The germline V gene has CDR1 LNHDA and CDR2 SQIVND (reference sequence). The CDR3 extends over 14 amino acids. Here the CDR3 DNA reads TGTGCCAGTGGAACAGGGGGCGACACCGGGGAGCTGTTTTTT. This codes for CASGTGGDTGELFF.

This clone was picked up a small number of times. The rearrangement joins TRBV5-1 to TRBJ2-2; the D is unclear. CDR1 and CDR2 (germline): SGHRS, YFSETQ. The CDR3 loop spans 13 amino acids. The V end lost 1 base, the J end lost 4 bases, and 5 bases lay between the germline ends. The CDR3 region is CASSLRATGELFF. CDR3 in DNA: TGCGCCAGCAGCTTGAGAGCCACCGGGGAGCTGTTTTTT.

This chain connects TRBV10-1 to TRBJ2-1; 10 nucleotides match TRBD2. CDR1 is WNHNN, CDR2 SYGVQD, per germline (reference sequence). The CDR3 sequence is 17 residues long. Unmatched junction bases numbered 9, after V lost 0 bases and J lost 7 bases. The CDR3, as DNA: TGCGCCAGCAGTGAGTCCCACCGACTAGCGGGTATGAATGAGCAGTTCTTC. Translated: CASSESHRLAGMNEQFF.

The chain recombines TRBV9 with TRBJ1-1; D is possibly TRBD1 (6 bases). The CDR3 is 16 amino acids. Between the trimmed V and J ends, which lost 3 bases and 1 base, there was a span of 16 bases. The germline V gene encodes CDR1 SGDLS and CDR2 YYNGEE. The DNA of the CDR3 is TGTGCCAGCAGCGCCTCAGGGGCCCAACGGAACACTGAAGCTTTCTTT. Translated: CASSASGAQRNTEAFF.

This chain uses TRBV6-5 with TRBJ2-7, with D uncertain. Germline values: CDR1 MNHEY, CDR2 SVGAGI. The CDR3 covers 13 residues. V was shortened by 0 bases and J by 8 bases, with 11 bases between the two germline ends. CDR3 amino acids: CASSYSAFYKQYF. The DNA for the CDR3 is TGTGCCAGCAGTTACTCGGCCTTTTACAAGCAGTACTTC.

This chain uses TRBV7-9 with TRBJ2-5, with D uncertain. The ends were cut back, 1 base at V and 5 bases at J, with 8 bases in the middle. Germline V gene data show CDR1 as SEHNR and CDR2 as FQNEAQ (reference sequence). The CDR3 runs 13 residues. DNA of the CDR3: TGTGCCAGCAGCTTAGGAGGTTCCGAGACCCAGTACTTC. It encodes CASSLGGSETQYF.

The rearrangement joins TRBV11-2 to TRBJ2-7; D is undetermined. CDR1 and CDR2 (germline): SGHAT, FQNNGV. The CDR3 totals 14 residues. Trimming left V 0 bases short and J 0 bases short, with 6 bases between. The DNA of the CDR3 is TGTGCCAGCAGCTTAGAGAGCGTCTCCTACGAGCAGTACTTC. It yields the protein CASSLESVSYEQYF.